This T cell receptor (beta chain) was profiled in a study of CD8+ T cells in alopecia areata. In germline, CDR1 is LNHDA, CDR2 SQIVND (reference sequence). There are 16 residues in the CDR3. With 8 bases clipped from V and 3 bases from J, the junction kept 13 bases outside the gene matches. Treatment here: oral pan-JAK inhibitor, 5-10 mg twice daily. There are a few counts of this clone. Extraction and reverse transcription of RNA yielded cDNA as the sequencing template. Generated by immunoSEQ multiplex PCR, the TCRdb table keeps only in-frame clones and is missing some. The sample lists 120,000 or so clones, approximately 52% occurring once.

V and J are TRBV19 and TRBJ1-5, with TRBD1 matching over 7 bases. This clonotype was obtained from a human donor with alopecia areata. The source was CD8+ T cells sorted from blood, collected at week 4, from a patient treated with tofacitinib. The CDR3: CASPPTGSPSNQPQHF. The CDR3 nucleotides read TGTGCCAGTCCTCCGACAGGGTCCCCATCCAATCAGCCCCAGCATTTT.